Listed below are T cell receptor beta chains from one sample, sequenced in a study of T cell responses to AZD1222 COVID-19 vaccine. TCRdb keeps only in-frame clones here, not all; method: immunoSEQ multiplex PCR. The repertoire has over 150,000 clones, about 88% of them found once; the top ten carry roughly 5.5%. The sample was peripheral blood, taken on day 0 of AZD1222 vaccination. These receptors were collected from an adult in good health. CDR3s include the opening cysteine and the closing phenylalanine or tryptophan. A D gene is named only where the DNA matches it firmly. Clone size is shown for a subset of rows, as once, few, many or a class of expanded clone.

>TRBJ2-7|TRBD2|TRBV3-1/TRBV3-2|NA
TGTGCCAGCAGCCAGCCGGGACTAGCGGGAGGCCTCTACGAGCAGTACTTC
CASSQPGLAGGLYEQYF
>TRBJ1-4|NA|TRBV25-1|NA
TGTGCCAGCAGTGAAGGCGGCGCAACTAATGAAAAACTGTTTTTT
CASSEGGATNEKLFF
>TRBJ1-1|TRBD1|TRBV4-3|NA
TGCGCCAGCAGCCAGTGGGACAGGGCCGCAGCGAGTGACACTGAAGCTTTCTTT
CASSQWDRAAASDTEAFF
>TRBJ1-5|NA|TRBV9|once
TGTGCCAGCAGCACAGGACAGACGGTAGGGCCCCAGCATTTT
CASSTGQTVGPQHF
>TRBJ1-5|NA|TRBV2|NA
TGTGCCGCGAACGGGGATAGCAATCAGCCCCAGCATTTT
CAANGDSNQPQHF
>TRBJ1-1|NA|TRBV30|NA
TGTGCCTGGAGTCCCGGAGCCCCCGGGGGTGAAGCTTTCTTT
CAWSPGAPGGEAFF
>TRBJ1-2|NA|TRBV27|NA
TGTGCCAGCAGTTTTTCAGGGAAGGGCTACACCTTC
CASSFSGKGYTF
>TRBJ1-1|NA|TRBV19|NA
TGTGCCAGTAGGGGCGGTGCGGGAATGATAGGCACTGAAGCTTTCTTT
CASRGGAGMIGTEAFF
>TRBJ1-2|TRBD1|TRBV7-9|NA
TGTGCCAGCAGCATCTTACAGGGGTCCTATGGCTACACCTTC
CASSILQGSYGYTF
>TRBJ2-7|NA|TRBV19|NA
TGTGCCAGTAGTATGAGGGGGACGCTCTCCTACGAGCAGTACTTC
CASSMRGTLSYEQYF
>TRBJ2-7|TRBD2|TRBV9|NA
TGTGCCAGCAGCGTAGGGCCCCCTATAGCGGGGGGGACCTACGAGCAGTACTTC
CASSVGPPIAGGTYEQYF
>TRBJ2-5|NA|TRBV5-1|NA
TGCGCCAGCAGCTCTGGTAGGGGGCCCACTAGGGGGGGACCTCAAGAGACCCAGTACTTC
CASSSGRGPTRGGPQETQYF
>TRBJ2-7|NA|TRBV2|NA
TGTGCCAGCTTCGACAGGAGCTCCTACGAGCAGTACTTC
CASFDRSSYEQYF
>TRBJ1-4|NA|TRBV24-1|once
TGTGCCACCAGTGACGGGGTTTCAACTAATGAAAAACTGTTTTTT
CATSDGVSTNEKLFF
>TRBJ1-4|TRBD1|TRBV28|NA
TGTGCCAGCAGTCCAAAGGACAGGGTTGGGGAAAAACTGTTTTTT
CASSPKDRVGEKLFF
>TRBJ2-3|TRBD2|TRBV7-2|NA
TGTGCCAGCAGCTTACAAGCGGGGGGCACAGATACGCAGTATTTT
CASSLQAGGTDTQYF
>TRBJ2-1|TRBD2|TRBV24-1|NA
TGTGCCACCAGTGCCGTAATGACTAGCGGGGCCCGCAATGAGCAGTTCTTC
CATSAVMTSGARNEQFF
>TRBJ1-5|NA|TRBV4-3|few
TGCGCCAGCAGCCAAGATTCCGGGTCGAGTCAGCCCCAGCATTTT
CASSQDSGSSQPQHF
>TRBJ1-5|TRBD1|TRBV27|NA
TGTGCCAGCAGTTTATACAGGGGGCCGGGGCAGCCCCAGCATTTT
CASSLYRGPGQPQHF
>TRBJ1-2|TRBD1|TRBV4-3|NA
TGCGCCAGCAGCCAAGGGCAGGGGGTAGGTTGGTATGGCTACACCTTC
CASSQGQGVGWYGYTF
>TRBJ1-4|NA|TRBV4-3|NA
TGCGCCAGCAGCCAAGACTTGGGAAGGGTAAAACTGTTTTTT
CASSQDLGRVKLFF
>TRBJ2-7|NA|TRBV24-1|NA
TGTGCCACCAGTGATTTTTGGGCCAGCAAGGGGGAGCAGTACTTC
CATSDFWASKGEQYF
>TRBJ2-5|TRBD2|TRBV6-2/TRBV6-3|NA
TGTGCCAGCAGTTCGACTAGCGGGGCGTCAGAGACCCAGTACTTC
CASSSTSGASETQYF
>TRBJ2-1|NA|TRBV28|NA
TGTGCCAGCACTCCCGGCCCCGGTTACAATGAGCAGTTCTTC
CASTPGPGYNEQFF
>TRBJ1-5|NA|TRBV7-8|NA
TGTGCCAGCAGCTTATGGAGGGCTGGAAGCAATCAGCCCCAGCATTTT
CASSLWRAGSNQPQHF
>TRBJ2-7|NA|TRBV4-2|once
TGTGCCAGCAGCCAAGATGGGATAGGAACCGACGAGCAGTACTTC
CASSQDGIGTDEQYF
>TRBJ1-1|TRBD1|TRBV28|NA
TGTGCCAGCAGTTTAATAGGGGGCCGAGGCACTGAAGCTTTCTTT
CASSLIGGRGTEAFF
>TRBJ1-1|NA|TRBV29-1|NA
TGCAGCGTTGGGGTAAGACGGGACACTGAAGCTTTCTTT
CSVGVRRDTEAFF
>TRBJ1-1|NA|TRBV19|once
TGTGCCACAGGACTCAGGAACACTGAAGCTTTCTTT
CATGLRNTEAFF
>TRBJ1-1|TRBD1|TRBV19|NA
TGTGCCAGTAGTCCATGGGGGGACAGGGGGACTGAAGCTTTCTTT
CASSPWGDRGTEAFF
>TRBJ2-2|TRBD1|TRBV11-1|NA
TGTGCCAGCAGCTTATATACAGGGGTTCCCGGGGAGCTGTTTTTT
CASSLYTGVPGELFF
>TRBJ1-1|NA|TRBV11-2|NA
TGTGCCAGCAGCTTAGTATCAGGGCTGAACACTGAAGCTTTCTTT
CASSLVSGLNTEAFF
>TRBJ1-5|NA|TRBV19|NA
TGTGCCAGTAGTATAGCCGCCAGCCCGGGGCAGCCCCAGCATTTT
CASSIAASPGQPQHF
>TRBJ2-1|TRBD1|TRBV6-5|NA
TGTGCCAGCAGTTTAACAGGGGACCCCTACAATGAGCAGTTCTTC
CASSLTGDPYNEQFF
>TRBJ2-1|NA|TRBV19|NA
TGTGCCAGTAGTATGGGCAGGGGTGGGGACAATGAGCAGTTCTTC
CASSMGRGGDNEQFF
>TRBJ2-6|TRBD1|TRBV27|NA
TGTGCCAGCAGTTCCCGGACAGGGGGGTCTACTGGGGCCAACGTCCTGACTTTC
CASSSRTGGSTGANVLTF
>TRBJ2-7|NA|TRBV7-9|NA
TGTGCCAGCAGCGTGGGGGCCTACGAGCAGTACTTC
CASSVGAYEQYF
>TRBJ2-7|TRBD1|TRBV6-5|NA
TGTGCCAGCCCCTCGGGACAGGGGGCTGACGAGCAGTACTTC
CASPSGQGADEQYF
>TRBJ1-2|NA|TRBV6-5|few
TGTGCCAGCACTCAAACTACGCATGGCTACACCTTC
CASTQTTHGYTF
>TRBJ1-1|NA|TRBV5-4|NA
TGTGCCAGCAGCTTCGATAGGGGGGCCGGGAGGAACACTGAAGCTTTCTTT
CASSFDRGAGRNTEAFF
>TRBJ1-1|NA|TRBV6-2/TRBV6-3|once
TGTGCCAGCAGTTACGGGGAGAACCCGAACACTGAAGCTTTCTTT
CASSYGENPNTEAFF
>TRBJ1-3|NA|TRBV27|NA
TGTGCCAGCAGTCCCCGTTCAGGGACCTCTGGAAACACCATATATTTT
CASSPRSGTSGNTIYF
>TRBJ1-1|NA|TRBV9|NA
TGTGCCAGCAGCGTAGCGGGGGGGAGCACTGAAGCTTTCTTT
CASSVAGGSTEAFF
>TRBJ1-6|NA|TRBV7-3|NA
TGTGCCAGCAGCTTTCAGGGCTTCAATTCACCCCTCCACTTT
CASSFQGFNSPLHF